Listed here are 12 T cell receptor beta chains from one sample, sequenced in a study of cytomegalovirus exposure and HLA in healthy donors. The PCR contained 60 Vbeta and 13 Jbeta primers. Sequenced by immunoSEQ multiplex PCR; TCRdb stores in-frame clones only, minus some. The sample shows over 95,000 clones, around 82% of them seen only once. Sequenced: PBMCs. The receptors derive from a man in his forties in good health and CMV-seronegative.

V usage is TRBV28 and J usage is TRBJ2-2; possibly TRBD2 for D (5 bases). CDR3 length: 14 amino acids. V lost 3 bases to trimming and J lost 6 bases, with 11 bases between them. The germline gives CDR1 MDHEN, CDR2 SYDVKM. The CDR3 loop is CASSLRLAAGELFF. The CDR3 DNA is TGTGCCAGCAGTTTGCGGCTAGCTGCCGGGGAGCTGTTTTTT.

Here the CDR3 DNA reads TGCGCCAGCAGCTGGACAGGGGTTAGCACAGATACGCAGTATTTT. Encoded protein: CASSWTGVSTDTQYF. This rearrangement joins TRBV5-1 to TRBJ2-3; TRBD1 matches 9 bases. This CDR3 has 15 amino acids. CDR1 and CDR2 (germline): SGHRS, YFSETQ. After removal of 3 bases from V and 0 bases from J, the junction contained 2 bases not matched to a gene.

The chain is built from TRBV28 and TRBJ2-3; 11 bases align to TRBD2. Germline V gives CDR1 MDHEN, CDR2 SYDVKM. The CDR3 totals 16 residues. V gave up 4 bases and J gave up 3 bases; unmatched junction bases: 6. The CDR3 coding sequence is TGTGCCAGCAGTTATCTTCTAGCGGGGGGTACAGATACGCAGTATTTT. Translated, it gives CASSYLLAGGTDTQYF.

V usage is TRBV4-1 and J usage is TRBJ2-1, with 8 bases matching TRBD2. Germline V lookup: CDR1 MGHRA, CDR2 YSYEKL. The CDR3 is 15 amino acids. V was pared by 4 bases and J by 7 bases, with 9 bases of the junction left unmatched. CDR3 in amino acids: CASSPAGRAFNEQFF. The CDR3 DNA follows: TGCGCCAGCAGCCCAGCCGGGAGGGCCTTTAATGAGCAGTTCTTC.

This rearrangement joins TRBV7-2 to TRBJ2-1; weak D call: TRBD2 (5 bases). Trimming shortened V by 4 bases and J by 9 bases, and 19 bases separated the two germline ends. Germline CDR1 reads SGHTA; CDR2 reads FQGNSA. CDR3 length equals 15 residues. CDR3 protein: CASSSMLLVSSEQFF. The CDR3 DNA sequence: TGTGCCAGCAGCTCCATGCTACTAGTCTCGAGTGAGCAGTTCTTC. Supplemented by reference TRBV7-2 and TRBJ2-1, the full variable domain reads GAGVSQSPSNKVTEKGKDVELRCDPISGHTALYWYRQSLGQGLEFLIYFQGNSAPDKSGLPSDRFSAERTGGSVSTLTIQRTQQEDSAVYLCASSSMLLVSSEQFFGPGTRLTVL.

The chain links TRBV5-1 to TRBJ1-1, with 7 nucleotides matching TRBD1. The ends lost 4 bases at V and 5 bases at J; junction bases unmatched: 8. There are 14 residues in the CDR3. Germline V gene lookup returns CDR1 SGHRS and CDR2 YFSETQ. The CDR3 DNA reads TGCGCCAGCAGCGCCTCACAGGGGTGGACTGAAGCTTTCTTT. It yields the protein CASSASQGWTEAFF.

V gene TRBV2 combines with J gene TRBJ1-1; D possibly corresponds to TRBD1 (5 bases). Germline V lookup: CDR1 SNHLY, CDR2 FYNNEI. Trimming removed 2 bases at V and 4 bases at J, with 11 bases between. The CDR3 is 14 residues long. The CDR3 here is CASSEMQGLTEAFF. The CDR3 DNA follows: TGTGCCAGCAGTGAAATGCAGGGACTCACTGAAGCTTTCTTT.

The chain employs TRBV19 and TRBJ2-2, with a possible D match to TRBD1 (5 bases). V lost 5 bases and J lost 6, with 7 bases in between. CDR1 is LNHDA, CDR2 SQIVND, per germline (reference sequence). The CDR3 is 12 residues long. The CDR3 DNA follows: TGTGCCAGTAGTCAGGGCGCCGGGGAGCTGTTTTTT. Translating gives CASSQGAGELFF. Full variable domain (remainder filled in from reference TRBV19 and TRBJ2-2): DGGITQSPKYLFRKEGQNVTLSCEQNLNHDAMYWYRQDPGQGLRLIYYSQIVNDFQKGDIAEGYSVSREKKESFPLTVTSAQKNPTAFYLCASSQGAGELFFGEGSRLTVL.

This sequence joins TRBV7-6 and TRBJ2-7; 8 nucleotides align to TRBD2. Germline CDR1 is SGHVS and CDR2 is FNYEAQ. Germline trimming cut 1 base from V and 4 bases from J; bases unmatched to any gene: 15. The CDR3 sequence is 18 residues long. The CDR3 region has the DNA TGTGCCAGCAGCTTAGGGGCAGGGAGCCTAGCGGGCGGGTACGAGCAGTACTTC. Amino acids: CASSLGAGSLAGGYEQYF.

This chain joins TRBV5-6 and TRBJ1-2, with a possible D match to TRBD1 (6 bases). CDR1 and CDR2 from the germline V gene are SGHDT and YYEEEE. V lost 4 bases and J lost 4, with 17 bases in between. The CDR3 is made up of 15 amino acids. Here the CDR3 reads CASSPPRQDPYGYTF. CDR3 sequence (DNA): TGTGCCAGCAGCCCCCCTAGACAGGACCCCTATGGCTACACCTTC. Combining the CDR3 with reference TRBV5-6 and TRBJ1-2 gives the whole variable domain DAGVTQSPTHLIKTRGQQVTLRCSPKSGHDTVSWYQQALGQGPQFIFQYYEEEERQRGNFPDRFSGHQFPNYSSELNVNALLLGDSALYLCASSPPRQDPYGYTFGSGTRLTVV.

The chain couples TRBV28 to TRBJ2-3; TRBD2 matches 12 bases. The CDR3 runs 16 residues. With 4 bases clipped from V and 4 bases from J, the junction kept 6 bases outside the gene matches. Germline loops: CDR1 MDHEN, CDR2 SYDVKM. The chain's CDR3 is CASSSQASGRADTQYF. The CDR3 nucleotides read TGTGCCAGCAGTTCCCAGGCTAGCGGGAGGGCAGATACGCAGTATTTT.

This chain joins TRBV5-1 and TRBJ2-7, with D possibly matching TRBD1 (7 bases). This CDR3 region has 15 residues. In germline, CDR1 is SGHRS, CDR2 YFSETQ. Trimming took off 4 bases at V and 0 bases at J, with 14 bases between the two ends. In nucleotides, the CDR3 is TGCGCCAGCAGCGGAGGGACAGAGAGCTCCTACGAGCAGTACTTC. Amino acid sequence: CASSGGTESSYEQYF.